The 26 T cell receptor beta chains reported below all come from one sample, sequenced in a study of T cells in Graves' hyperthyroidism and ophthalmopathy. TCR beta CDR3 sequences were amplified from RNA transcripts. Using the HTBI primer set, a first-round RT-PCR was run on the TCR CDR3. Each CDR3 protein is one row after TCRdb ran MiXCR on the multiplex PCR reads. This sample has about 550,000 distinct CDR3 sequences, with about a fifth found just once. The specimen sequenced was blood. All receptors come from a man between 18 and 29 years old with Graves' hyperthyroidism.

The CDR3 loop is CASGTGTTGELFF. In DNA form, the CDR3 reads TGCGCCAGCGGGACAGGAACCACCGGGGAGCTGTTTTTT. The chain carries TRBV5-1 and TRBJ2-2; 8 positions match TRBD1. This CDR3 spans 13 amino acids. Germline CDR1 SGHRS, CDR2 YFSETQ. Losses at the gene ends were 7 bases for V and 4 bases for J; bases not matched to a gene: 3.

The chain couples TRBV7-6 to TRBJ2-2, with 11 bases identical to TRBD2. The CDR3 consists of 18 residues. V shed 1 base and J 0 bases; nucleotides not matched to a gene: 4. From germline, CDR1 is SGHVS and CDR2 FNYEAQ. The CDR3 protein is CASSLGLAGGPNTGELFF. Here the CDR3 DNA reads TGTGCCAGCAGCTTAGGGCTAGCGGGGGGACCGAACACCGGGGAGCTGTTTTTT.

The CDR3 nucleotides read TGCAGTGCTAGAGCAATTTCCGGAAGGGGGCATTCTAACTATGGCTACACCTTC. Amino acids: CSARAISGRGHSNYGYTF. The chain combines TRBV20-1 with TRBJ1-2; the match to TRBD1 covers 7 bases. The V gene end was trimmed by 1 base and the J gene end by 0 bases; junction bases not matched to a gene: 14. The germline V gene encodes CDR1 DFQATT and CDR2 SNEGSKA (reference sequence). CDR3 length equals 18 residues.

This clonotype was observed many times. The V call is TRBV24-1, the J call TRBJ2-7; 7 nucleotides line up with TRBD1. Germline lookup yields CDR1 KGHDR and CDR2 SFDVKD. The trim removed 4 bases at V and 0 bases at J, leaving 5 bases unmatched. The length of the CDR3 is 15 residues. DNA of the CDR3: TGTGCCACCAGTGACTCAGGACAGGCCTCCTACGAGCAGTACTTC. Translation gives CATSDSGQASYEQYF.

Regarding this clonotype: This may come from a read error, since a much larger clone is one base off. The chain couples TRBV11-2 to TRBJ2-7; the match to TRBD1 covers 9 bases. The CDR3 sequence is 14 residues long. With 6 bases clipped from V and 4 bases from J, the junction kept 7 bases outside the gene matches. In germline, CDR1 is SGHAT, CDR2 FQNNGV. CDR3 loop: CASRYRQGGYEQYF. The CDR3, as DNA: TGTGCCAGCAGGTATAGACAGGGGGGTTACGAGCAGTACTTC.

This clonotype was seen a few times. The chain uses TRBV9 and TRBJ1-2, with D tentatively TRBD1 (5 bases). Germline V gene lookup returns CDR1 SGDLS and CDR2 YYNGEE. The V gene lost 0 bases and the J gene lost 3 bases, with 9 bases spanning the gap. The CDR3 length is 14 residues. CDR3 protein: CASSVGQIHYGYTF. In DNA form, the CDR3 reads TGTGCCAGCAGCGTAGGACAGATCCACTATGGCTACACCTTC.

This sequence joins TRBV5-1 and TRBJ2-7; D call uncertain. The V end was cut by 6 bases, the J end by 6 bases, with 10 bases between. Germline CDR1 reads SGHRS; CDR2 reads YFSETQ. CDR3 length: 11 residues. The DNA for the CDR3 is TGCGCCAGCAAAGCAGGAAGCGAGCAGTACTTC. The encoded protein is CASKAGSEQYF.

This clonotype was observed at least ten times. The rearrangement uses TRBV5-1 and TRBJ1-3, with unresolved D. Germline loops: CDR1 SGHRS, CDR2 YFSETQ. Trimming stripped 4 bases from V and 3 bases from J, with 8 bases between. The CDR3 sequence is 13 residues long. The CDR3 loop is CASSPPGGNTIYF. The CDR3 coding sequence is TGCGCCAGCAGCCCCCCCGGTGGAAACACCATATATTTT.

This clonotype was recorded many times. This chain links TRBV6-1 with TRBJ1-1, with TRBD1 identical over 8 bases. This CDR3 spans 14 amino acids. Germline-derived CDR1 and CDR2 are MNHNS and SASEGT. V lost 6 bases, J lost 6 bases, and 9 bases stayed unmatched. The CDR3 loop is CASSQDRARAEAFF. The CDR3 nucleotides read TGTGCCAGCAGCCAGGACAGGGCCAGGGCTGAAGCTTTCTTT.

In its sample, this clonotype was seen many times. The V gene is TRBV5-1, the J gene TRBJ2-2, with TRBD1 as a possible D gene (6 bases). V was shortened by 3 bases and J by 0 bases, with 9 bases between the two germline ends. The germline V gene encodes CDR1 SGHRS and CDR2 YFSETQ. The CDR3 consists of 15 residues. CDR3 residues: CASSSDSTNTGELFF. CDR3 sequence (DNA): TGCGCCAGCAGCTCGGACAGTACGAACACCGGGGAGCTGTTTTTT. Filled out from reference TRBV5-1 and TRBJ2-2, the complete variable domain reads KAGVTQTPRYLIKTRGQQVTLSCSPISGHRSVSWYQQTPGQGLQFLFEYFSETQRNKGNFPGRFSGRQFSNSRSEMNVSTLELGDSALYLCASSSDSTNTGELFFGEGSRLTVL.

This clonotype occurred a few times. The V gene is TRBV12-3 or TRBV12-4, the J gene TRBJ1-1; 7 bases are a match to TRBD1. V gave up 5 bases and J gave up 4 bases; unmatched junction bases: 7. This CDR3 region has 14 residues. CDR3 DNA sequence: TGTGCCAGCAGTCCGAAGACAGGGATCACTGAAGCTTTCTTT. Amino acids: CASSPKTGITEAFF.

About this clonotype itself: This may arise from a read error, as a much more abundant clone is one base away. The V and J genes are TRBV12-3 or TRBV12-4 and TRBJ2-5; 10 bases are a match to TRBD1. This CDR3 is 13 amino acids long. CDR3 sequence: CSSSSDRGLTQYF. In DNA form, the CDR3 reads TGTTCCAGCAGTTCCGACAGGGGGCTTACCCAGTACTTC.

This clonotype was picked up many times. The chain combines TRBV27 with TRBJ2-7; D uncertain. The CDR3 consists of 15 residues. The V gene lost 0 bases and the J gene lost 0 bases, with 9 bases spanning the gap. Per the germline V gene, CDR1 is MNHEY and CDR2 is SMNVEV (reference sequence). The CDR3 DNA reads TGTGCCAGCAGTTTATCCCCCAGGAGCTCCTACGAGCAGTACTTC. Amino acids: CASSLSPRSSYEQYF.

This clonotype appeared many times. The chain has TRBV18 and TRBJ1-5; the D is unclear. Between the trimmed V and J ends, which lost 8 bases and 4 bases, there was a span of 12 bases. Germline loops: CDR1 KGHSH, CDR2 LQKENI. The CDR3 runs to 13 residues. The CDR3 here is CASSRDRNQPQHF. The DNA of the CDR3 is TGTGCCAGCAGTAGAGACCGGAATCAGCCCCAGCATTTT. The full variable domain, its missing parts supplied by reference TRBV18 and TRBJ1-5, is NAGVMQNPRHLVRRRGQEARLRCSPMKGHSHVYWYRQLPEEGLKFMVYLQKENIIDESGMPKERFSAEFPKEGPSILRIQQVVRGDSAAYFCASSRDRNQPQHFGDGTRLSIL.

The gene calls are TRBV14 and TRBJ2-2, with TRBD1 identical over 9 bases. CDR1 is SGHDN, CDR2 FVKESK, per germline. The CDR3 is made up of 16 amino acids. V lost 1 base to trimming and J lost 5 bases; unmatched junction nucleotides: 5. CDR3 in amino acids: CASSQVSGTGTGELFF. CDR3 in DNA: TGTGCCAGCAGCCAAGTGTCCGGGACAGGGACCGGGGAGCTGTTTTTT.

Remarks on this clonotype: A junction boundary mismatches the germline segment, possibly from a read error. The rearrangement joins TRBV4-2 to TRBJ1-1, with D hard to call. Germline V CDR1 and CDR2: LGHNA, YNFKEQ. The length of the CDR3 is 11 residues. In DNA form, the CDR3 reads TGTGCCAGCAGCCAATTAGGTGAAGCTTGCTTT. Protein product: CASSQLGEACF.

This clonotype has more than one count but fewer than ten. The chain links TRBV10-3 to TRBJ1-5; 9 bases map to TRBD1. Losses at the gene ends were 8 bases for V and 10 bases for J; bases not matched to a gene: 6. CDR1 is ENHRY, CDR2 SYGVKD, per germline. The CDR3 length is 12 residues. The CDR3 loop reads CAIGGTGNPQHF. The CDR3 nucleotides are TGTGCCATCGGCGGGACAGGGAACCCCCAGCATTTT.

The chain couples TRBV6-2 or TRBV6-3 to TRBJ2-7, with D tentatively TRBD1 (7 bases). Trimming pared 5 bases from V and 3 bases from J, leaving 32 bases between. This CDR3 comprises 20 residues. Germline V gene sequence: CDR1 MNHEY, CDR2 SVGEGT. The CDR3 coding sequence is TGTGCCAGCAGTCACTTGGTGGACAGGCCTCTGGCGGGGAAATACTACGAGCAGTACTTC. The encoded protein is CASSHLVDRPLAGKYYEQYF.

This clonotype was observed at least ten times. The chain joins TRBV2 to TRBJ1-2; D possibly corresponds to TRBD1 (6 bases). The CDR3 extends over 11 amino acids. The germline V gene encodes CDR1 SNHLY and CDR2 FYNNEI. V was cut by 5 bases and J by 8 bases, with 9 bases left in between. CDR3 nucleotides: TGTGCCAGCAGTATGACAGGAGGCTACACCTTC. As protein: CASSMTGGYTF.

This clonotype was seen at least ten times. The V call is TRBV12-3 or TRBV12-4, the J call TRBJ2-7; the match to TRBD1 covers 8 bases. V trimming: 1 base; J trimming: 5 bases; junction bases outside the gene matches: 7. This CDR3 comprises 15 residues. The CDR3 protein is CASSLGTGYWDEQYF. For the CDR3, the DNA is TGTGCCAGCAGTTTAGGGACAGGGTACTGGGACGAGCAGTACTTC.

Ten or more counts support this clonotype. The chain has TRBV29-1 and TRBJ2-7, with no clear D. The length of the CDR3 is 11 residues. Germline V gives CDR1 SQVTM, CDR2 ANQGSEA. V gave up 4 bases and J gave up 4 bases, with 8 bases separating them. The CDR3 here is CSVANTYEQYF. CDR3 DNA: TGCAGCGTTGCGAACACGTACGAGCAGTACTTC.

This clonotype was detected many times. The CDR3 DNA sequence: TGTGCCAGCAGCACGGGCGAGCAGTACTTC. Residues: CASSTGEQYF. This rearrangement joins TRBV28 to TRBJ2-7; no reliable D call. This CDR3 has 10 amino acids. The germline V and J ends were trimmed by 6 bases and 6 bases, with 6 bases remaining between them. In germline, CDR1 is MDHEN, CDR2 SYDVKM.

The V call is TRBV12-3 or TRBV12-4, the J call TRBJ1-1, with unresolved D. V shed 3 bases and J shed 2 bases, with 10 bases lying between them. The CDR3 sequence is 14 residues long. CDR3 bases: TGTGCCAGCAGTTTGGTGCCAATTAACACTGAAGCTTTCTTT. This sequence encodes CASSLVPINTEAFF.

The J gene is TRBJ2-5, the V gene TRBV28; 7 positions match TRBD1. Germline assignment: CDR1 MDHEN and CDR2 SYDVKM. The CDR3 extends over 15 amino acids. With V trimmed by 6 bases and J by 4 bases, 11 bases remained unmatched. CDR3 loop: CASSLYQGEAETQYF. CDR3 coding DNA: TGTGCCAGCAGCCTATATCAGGGGGAAGCAGAGACCCAGTACTTC.

There are many counts of this clonotype. V usage is TRBV5-1 and J usage is TRBJ1-3, with D hard to call. V was cut by 2 bases and J by 7 bases, with 10 bases left in between. Germline CDR1 is SGHRS and CDR2 is YFSETQ. This CDR3 is built from 13 residues. DNA of the CDR3: TGCGCCAGCAGCTTCGGCAGAGGGAACACCATATATTTT. It translates to CASSFGRGNTIYF.

A few counts support this clonotype. CDR3 in amino acids: CASSPGQSTMNTEAFF. CDR3 DNA: TGTGCCAGCAGCCCGGGACAGTCTACTATGAACACTGAAGCTTTCTTT. The chain uses TRBV9 and TRBJ1-1, with TRBD1 identical over 7 bases. CDR1 and CDR2 from the germline V gene are SGDLS and YYNGEE. The CDR3 sequence is 16 residues long. The V segment lost 4 bases and the J segment 0 bases; nucleotides outside the gene matches: 9.